Listed below are T cell receptor beta chains from one sample, sequenced in a study of blood T cell repertoires in COVID-19. Profiled with immunoSEQ multiplex PCR; TCRdb holds only in-frame clones, not every one. Counted here are fewer than 300,000 clones, about 88% occurring once; the ten biggest clones make up roughly 3.9%. The sequenced sample consisted of peripheral blood. The source of these receptors is a man aged 55 to 70 who had recovered from COVID-19. Each CDR3 is given without its conserved first and last residue.

TRBJ2-5	TRBV27	ASSPSLGSGEETQY
TRBJ2-3	TRBV4-1	ASSRGGAGDTQY
TRBJ2-7	TRBV20-1	SAATAYEQY
TRBJ2-1	TRBV6-4	ASSDSGAGDEQF
TRBJ2-7	TRBV4-2	ASSQKHRATILLTYEQY
TRBJ2-7	TRBV23-1	ASSPGGEQY
TRBJ2-7	TRBV12-3/TRBV12-4	ASSLGVNYEQC
TRBJ2-7	TRBV11-2	ASSLSRGGTYEQY
TRBJ2-3	TRBV2	ASSEGALGGLGMDTQY
TRBJ2-7	TRBV15	ATSRDNGYEQY
TRBJ1-2	TRBV6-5	ASSSRTGGYKDGYT
TRBJ1-2	TRBV25-1	ASSDTGAANYGYT
TRBJ2-4	TRBV19	ASSIPGFSAKNIQY
TRBJ2-7	TRBV9	ASSVEPGTYEQY
TRBJ1-5	TRBV15	ATSWGVSNQPQH
TRBJ2-1	TRBV19	ASRRTSGGRVNNEQF
TRBJ2-5	TRBV19	ASSSRGPRGETQY
TRBJ1-4	TRBV9	ASSPNRRGDRGEKLF
TRBJ1-1	TRBV7-9	ASSRDPQGATEAF
TRBJ2-5	TRBV5-1	ASRPSGAYQETQY
TRBJ1-1	TRBV30	GERRNTEAF
TRBJ2-7	TRBV4-2	ASSERQGRADRGSEQY
TRBJ2-4	TRBV2	ASSASRGTSGGVGAKNIQY
TRBJ1-2	TRBV3-1/TRBV3-2	ASSQALRGSYGYT
TRBJ2-7	TRBV5-6	ASSLHSPSNEQY
TRBJ2-1	TRBV7-3	ASSLMGSGGYNEQF
TRBJ1-1	TRBV20-1	SARLGTEAF
TRBJ1-4	TRBV12-3/TRBV12-4	ASSSRGDEKLF